The clone carrying this TCR beta chain was recorded once. The target antigen is unknown. The sample comes from a study of T cell responses to AZD1222 COVID-19 vaccine. Study-level background: Second-dose intervals of approximately 4 or approximately 12 weeks were pooled. General study findings and limits: Without day 14 samples, only post-peak T cell repertoires were studied. Spike-specific TCR breadth and depth both grew after two AZD1222 doses.

Some clones are missing from TCRdb's copy, which holds only in-frame ones; the method was immunoSEQ multiplex PCR. The sample lists some 130,000 clones, over 75% occurring once. The TCR originated in an adult in good health. Specimen: peripheral blood, collected on day 0 of AZD1222 vaccination.

The CDR3 bases are TGTGCCAGTAGTATAGAGCTGGGGGCGCCGGACTATGGCTACACCTTC. Translated: CASSIELGAPDYGYTF. V usage is TRBV19 and J usage is TRBJ1-2; TRBD1 might be the D (6 bases). Germline V gene data show CDR1 as LNHDA and CDR2 as SQIVND (reference sequence). The CDR3 is 16 amino acids. Between the trimmed V and J ends, which lost 0 bases and 3 bases, there was a span of 14 bases.